The 12 T cell receptor beta chains reported below all come from one sample, sequenced in a study of T-cell reconstitution after alpha-beta-depleted transplantation in children. Library preparation (for TCRbeta) was performed with unique molecular identifiers. TCRdb processed the PCR reads anew with MiXCR; each CDR3 protein has one entry. Among approximately 110,000 distinct CDR3 sequences listed, about 21% were seen once. Specimen: PBMCs, mostly from graft donor cells, collected 180 days after TCRalphabeta/CD19-depleted stem cell transplant. These TCRs come from a male patient aged 2-15 years who had a stem cell transplant for chronic granulomatous disease, so the T cells may come from the graft donor.

The CDR3 coding sequence is TGCGCCAGCAGCCAAGGGACAAGCTCTGCAACTAATGAAAAACTGTTTTTT. Translation gives CASSQGTSSATNEKLFF. J is TRBJ1-4 and V is TRBV4-3; TRBD1 might be the D (5 bases). V shed 1 base and J shed 0 bases, with 12 bases lying between them. Germline V gene sequence: CDR1 LGHNA, CDR2 YSLEER. The CDR3 sequence is 17 residues long.

The chain carries TRBV7-9 and TRBJ2-1; D is ambiguous. The germline V gene has CDR1 SEHNR and CDR2 FQNEAQ (reference sequence). This CDR3 contains 14 residues. V lost 4 bases, J lost 6 bases, and 13 bases lay in between. CDR3 sequence (DNA): TGTGCCAGCAGCTCAGACAACAGAGTCAATGAGCAGTTCTTC. This sequence encodes CASSSDNRVNEQFF.

The chain couples TRBV5-1 to TRBJ2-5; TRBD2 matches 9 bases. In germline, CDR1 is SGHRS, CDR2 YFSETQ. V lost 0 bases, J lost 3 bases, and 6 bases stayed unmatched. This CDR3 is built from 16 residues. CDR3 DNA: TGCGCCAGCAGCTTGGGTGGGACTAGCAGAGAAGAGACCCAGTACTTC. It translates to CASSLGGTSREETQYF.

This clonotype has a handful of counts. V usage is TRBV12-3 or TRBV12-4 and J usage is TRBJ2-7, with 8 bases fitting TRBD2. The V and J ends lost 3 bases and 7 bases, in that order; junction bases with no gene match: 5. This CDR3 has 13 amino acids. CDR3 nucleotide sequence: TGTGCCAGCAGTTTTGCGGGGGGCGGGGAGCAGTACTTC. Translation: CASSFAGGGEQYF.

The rearrangement joins TRBV5-1 to TRBJ2-1; 14 bases map to TRBD2. J was trimmed by 5 bases and V by 0 bases; bases with no gene match: 4. The CDR3 sequence is 17 residues long. Germline V gene lookup returns CDR1 SGHRS and CDR2 YFSETQ. The CDR3 nucleotides are TGCGCCAGCAGCTTGGGACTAGCGGGGGGGCCGAACAATGAGCAGTTCTTC. It specifies CASSLGLAGGPNNEQFF.

V is TRBV13 and J is TRBJ2-1; TRBD2 agrees at 7 bases. Trimming cost V 6 bases and J 0 bases; bases outside gene matches: 5. This CDR3 region has 15 residues. Germline V gene lookup returns CDR1 PRHDT and CDR2 FYEKMQ (reference sequence). Written as DNA, the CDR3 is TGTGCCAGCAGGGTCTGGGGGGGCTCCTACAATGAGCAGTTCTTC. Translation gives CASRVWGGSYNEQFF.

This clonotype was counted between two and nine times. The rearrangement joins TRBV5-5 to TRBJ2-1; D is unresolved. There are 14 residues in the CDR3. Per the germline V gene, CDR1 is SGHKS and CDR2 is YYEKEE (reference sequence). V was pared by 4 bases and J by 9 bases, with 17 bases between. CDR3 residues: CASSLRGPWSEQFF. As DNA, the CDR3 is TGTGCCAGCAGCCTCCGTGGGCCCTGGAGTGAGCAGTTCTTC.

This clonotype came up a few times. This rearrangement joins TRBV10-3 to TRBJ1-1; tentative D call: TRBD1 (6 bases). The V end lost 2 bases, the J end lost 1 base, and 17 bases lay between the germline ends. The CDR3 loop spans 17 amino acids. Germline V gives CDR1 ENHRY, CDR2 SYGVKD. CDR3 protein: CAISEGIGGQANTEAFF. CDR3 bases: TGTGCCATCAGTGAGGGTATAGGGGGTCAAGCGAACACTGAAGCTTTCTTT.

The chain uses TRBV12-3 or TRBV12-4 and TRBJ2-7; 9 nucleotides align to TRBD1. CDR3 length: 14 amino acids. J lost 4 bases, V lost 6 bases, and 7 bases had no gene match. CDR3 bases: TGTGCCAGCAGGATGGGACAGGGTGGATACGAGCAGTACTTC. Translating it yields CASRMGQGGYEQYF.

The chain couples TRBV20-1 to TRBJ1-5, with D hard to call. The V gene lost 4 bases and the J gene lost 1 base, with 14 bases spanning the gap. Per the germline V gene, CDR1 is DFQATT and CDR2 is SNEGSKA (reference sequence). The CDR3 is 15 amino acids. CDR3 sequence: CSATDPAGSNQPQHF. CDR3 coding DNA: TGCAGTGCTACCGACCCAGCAGGAAGCAATCAGCCCCAGCATTTT.

About this clonotype: A read error is possible here, since a much larger clone lies one base away. This chain connects TRBV4-3 to TRBJ2-7, with TRBD1 matching 7 bases. Looked up from germline, CDR1 is LGHNA and CDR2 is YSLEER. The CDR3 covers 17 residues. V was pared by 4 bases and J by 3 bases, with 15 bases of the junction left unmatched. CDR3 loop: CASSRSLWDSNRYEQYF. The CDR3 DNA is TGCGCCAGCAGCCGGAGCCTGTGGGACAGCAACCGCTACGAGCAGTACTTC.

This clonotype was recorded at least ten times. The chain recombines TRBV10-3 with TRBJ2-1; D is unresolved. Germline loops: CDR1 ENHRY, CDR2 SYGVKD. The CDR3 loop spans 14 amino acids. V was clipped by 4 bases and J by 2 bases, with 9 bases between them. The CDR3 DNA is TGTGCCATCAGTGTTGCAGCTACCTACAATGAGCAGTTCTTC. It specifies CAISVAATYNEQFF.